Each of the 28 T cell receptor beta chains below was sequenced from the same sample in a study of cytomegalovirus exposure and HLA in healthy donors. PCR used 60 Vbeta primers and 13 Jbeta primers. Profiled with immunoSEQ multiplex PCR; TCRdb holds only in-frame clones, not every one. The table lists over 120,000 clones, roughly 82% of them singletons, with around 7% in the top ten. The sample comprised PBMCs. These receptors all come from a man younger than 40 in good health and CMV-seronegative.

The rearrangement uses TRBV6-4 and TRBJ1-1; the D gene is possibly TRBD1 (5 bases). Germline lookup yields CDR1 MRHNA and CDR2 SNTAGT. V was trimmed by 8 bases and J by 4 bases, leaving 20 bases between them. CDR3 length: 15 residues. CDR3 residues: CASPPKGPDGTEAFF. CDR3 nucleotide sequence: TGTGCCAGCCCCCCCAAGGGGCCGGATGGCACTGAAGCTTTCTTT.

This chain uses TRBV2 with TRBJ1-4; a possible D gene is TRBD1 (5 bases). This CDR3 comprises 13 residues. Looked up from germline, CDR1 is SNHLY and CDR2 is FYNNEI. V was pared by 7 bases and J by 8 bases, with 14 bases between. The CDR3 DNA sequence: TGTGCCAGCACCAGGGTTCAGTACGAAAAACTGTTTTTT. Its translation is CASTRVQYEKLFF.

J is TRBJ1-2 and V is TRBV5-1; TRBD1 agrees at 8 bases. The CDR3 spans 16 residues. V lost 4 bases to trimming and J lost 2 bases; unmatched junction nucleotides: 10. Germline loops: CDR1 SGHRS, CDR2 YFSETQ. This CDR3 is CASSVNPGGGNYGYTF. CDR3 DNA sequence: TGCGCCAGCAGCGTAAACCCAGGGGGCGGGAACTATGGCTACACCTTC.

The rearrangement links TRBV9 to TRBJ2-7, with 10 bases identical to TRBD2. Trimming removed 1 base from V and 0 bases from J; junction bases left unmatched: 4. CDR1 and CDR2 from the germline V gene are SGDLS and YYNGEE. The CDR3 totals 16 residues. The CDR3 sequence is CASSVQTSGFSYEQYF. The DNA of the CDR3 is TGTGCCAGCAGCGTACAGACTAGCGGGTTCTCCTACGAGCAGTACTTC.

The chain carries TRBV27 and TRBJ2-1, with no clear D. V lost 2 bases, J lost 0 bases, and 5 bases lay in between. Germline V CDR1 and CDR2: MNHEY, SMNVEV (reference sequence). This CDR3 has 14 residues. CDR3 region: CASSLVSSYNEQFF. CDR3 nucleotide sequence: TGTGCCAGCAGTTTAGTCAGCTCCTACAATGAGCAGTTCTTC.

J is TRBJ1-1 and V is TRBV6-1; 7 bases agree with TRBD1. V lost 8 bases, J lost 2 bases, and 8 bases stayed unmatched. The germline V gene encodes CDR1 MNHNS and CDR2 SASEGT. The CDR3 totals 14 residues. The CDR3 nucleotides are TGTGCCAGCGGCGCCGGGACAGCCAACACTGAAGCTTTCTTT. It translates to CASGAGTANTEAFF.

This clone was counted only a few times. This sequence joins TRBV27 and TRBJ2-1; D is possibly TRBD1 (5 bases). Trimming pared 5 bases from V and 0 bases from J, leaving 14 bases between. The CDR3 totals 16 residues. Germline V gives CDR1 MNHEY, CDR2 SMNVEV (reference sequence). CDR3 sequence: CASSPTDIRSYNEQFF. The CDR3 DNA is TGTGCCAGCAGTCCCACGGACATACGCTCCTACAATGAGCAGTTCTTC.

The chain joins TRBV29-1 to TRBJ2-1; TRBD1 matches 8 bases. The CDR3 totals 14 residues. In germline, CDR1 is SQVTM, CDR2 ANQGSEA. J gave up 5 bases and V 3 bases, and 6 bases lay outside the gene matches. CDR3 coding DNA: TGCAGCGTTGAGAGACAGGGGCCCCACAATGAGCAGTTCTTC. Translating it yields CSVERQGPHNEQFF.

The chain links TRBV28 to TRBJ2-7; TRBD2 matches 9 bases. V trimming: 10 bases; J trimming: 6 bases; junction bases outside the gene matches: 13. Germline CDR1 reads MDHEN; CDR2 reads SYDVKM. CDR3 size: 14 residues. In DNA form, the CDR3 reads TGTGCCACCTCCTTTAGCGGGAGTCGCGCCGAGCAGTACTTC. The encoded protein is CATSFSGSRAEQYF. Full variable domain (remainder filled in from reference TRBV28 and TRBJ2-7): DVKVTQSSRYLVKRTGEKVFLECVQDMDHENMFWYRQDPGLGLRLIYFSYDVKMKEKGDIPEGYSVSREKKERFSLILESASTNQTSMYLCATSFSGSRAEQYFGPGTRLTVT.

The genes are TRBV7-2 and TRBJ1-2, with D hard to call. V was cut by 1 base and J by 4 bases, with 10 bases left in between. CDR1 SGHTA and CDR2 FQGNSA come from the germline V gene. The CDR3 totals 14 residues. CDR3 bases: TGTGCCAGCAGCTTAGAACCAGCGGGCTATGGCTACACCTTC. Translated: CASSLEPAGYGYTF.

This chain joins TRBV15 and TRBJ2-3, with 11 nucleotides matching TRBD2. Looked up from germline, CDR1 is LNHNV and CDR2 is YYDKDF (reference sequence). This CDR3 has 19 amino acids. Trimming took 0 bases from V and 0 from J; bases not matched to a gene: 8. This CDR3 is CATSREGLASGGSTDTQYF. The CDR3 DNA reads as TGTGCCACCAGCAGAGAGGGCCTTGCTAGCGGGGGGAGCACAGATACGCAGTATTTT.

This clone was seen more than once but under ten times. The rearrangement uses TRBV5-6 and TRBJ2-5; the match to TRBD2 covers 12 bases. CDR1 and CDR2 from the germline V gene are SGHDT and YYEEEE. The CDR3 is 15 amino acids. V was clipped by 3 bases and J by 5 bases; unmatched bases: 5. The CDR3 region has the DNA TGTGCCAGCAGCTCTACTAGCGGGGGGTTTGAGACCCAGTACTTC. Protein sequence: CASSSTSGGFETQYF.

The chain uses TRBV11-3 and TRBJ2-1; 7 bases are shared with TRBD2. Germline CDR1 and CDR2: SGHNT and YENEEA. V shed 1 base, J shed 6 bases, and the junction held 3 bases outside the gene matches. This CDR3 has 14 residues. The CDR3 reads CASSLAGGFNEQFF. The DNA of the CDR3 is TGTGCCAGCAGCTTAGCGGGAGGTTTCAATGAGCAGTTCTTC.

This clone was found a few times. The chain employs TRBV5-1 and TRBJ1-6, with unresolved D. This CDR3 is 17 amino acids long. The V end was cut by 1 base, the J end by 13 bases, with 24 bases between. CDR1 and CDR2 from the germline V gene are SGHRS and YFSETQ. DNA for the CDR3: TGCGCCAGCAGCTTGAGCTCAGTAGGTGCAGGTGGAAGCCCCCTCCACTTT. It encodes CASSLSSVGAGGSPLHF.

The chain links TRBV7-9 to TRBJ1-6; D not certain. This CDR3 contains 11 residues. Germline CDR1 SEHNR, CDR2 FQNEAQ (reference sequence). The V end was cut by 0 bases, the J end by 13 bases, with 4 bases between. The CDR3 DNA sequence: TGTGCCAGCAGCTTAGCTGGCCCCCTCCACTTT. Its translation is CASSLAGPLHF.

The chain joins TRBV5-1 to TRBJ1-4, with D uncertain. Trimming took 2 bases from V and 8 from J, leaving 13 bases between them. From germline, CDR1 is SGHRS and CDR2 YFSETQ. The CDR3 is 14 residues long. As DNA, the CDR3 is TGCGCCAGCAGCTTTGACGGGAGAGGAGAAAAACTGTTTTTT. Amino acids: CASSFDGRGEKLFF.

The chain recombines TRBV30 with TRBJ2-7; D might be TRBD1 (5 bases). Germline CDR1 and CDR2: GTSNPN and SVGIG (reference sequence). V was shortened by 0 bases and J by 3 bases, with 9 bases between the two germline ends. The CDR3 loop spans 13 amino acids. DNA of the CDR3: TGTGCCTGGAGTGTAAACAGGTACTACGAGCAGTACTTC. Translated: CAWSVNRYYEQYF.

The CDR3 bases are TGTGCCAGTAGTATAGTGGGGGCACGGGAGACCCAGTACTTC. Residues: CASSIVGARETQYF. The chain couples TRBV19 to TRBJ2-5; D is possibly TRBD1 (6 bases). Germline values: CDR1 LNHDA, CDR2 SQIVND (reference sequence). V lost 1 base and J lost 5, with 11 bases in between. This CDR3 contains 14 residues.

A note on this clone: The germline gene is not matched at one end of the junction; a read error may be the cause. The chain carries TRBV6-5 and TRBJ2-4; 13 bases agree with TRBD2. The CDR3 totals 16 residues. Looked up from germline, CDR1 is MNHEY and CDR2 is SVGAGI. CDR3 sequence reads: CASSYFGTSGNNSQYF. For the CDR3, the DNA is TGTGCCAGCAGTTATTTCGGGACTAGCGGGAATAACAGTCAGTACTTC.

V is TRBV20-1 and J is TRBJ2-5, with TRBD2 as a possible D gene (5 bases). The germline V gene encodes CDR1 DFQATT and CDR2 SNEGSKA (reference sequence). Trimming removed 1 base at V and 11 bases at J, with 11 bases between. CDR3 length: 11 residues. The DNA of the CDR3 is TGCAGTGCTAGAGTGGACTCACTACAGTACTTC. Translating gives CSARVDSLQYF.

The V call is TRBV18, the J call TRBJ1-3, with 10 bases matching TRBD1. Losses at the gene ends were 3 bases for V and 0 bases for J; bases not matched to a gene: 2. The CDR3 contains 16 residues. The germline V gene encodes CDR1 KGHSH and CDR2 LQKENI. The CDR3 here is CASSPGQGGSGNTIYF. As DNA, the CDR3 is TGTGCCAGCTCACCTGGACAGGGGGGCTCTGGAAACACCATATATTTT.

This chain connects TRBV4-2 to TRBJ1-2; 11 positions match TRBD1. From germline, CDR1 is LGHNA and CDR2 YNFKEQ. The CDR3 spans 15 residues. V trimming: 8 bases; J trimming: 4 bases; junction bases outside the gene matches: 9. This CDR3 reads CASRLGQGEPYGYTF. In nucleotides, the CDR3 is TGTGCCAGCCGCCTGGGACAGGGGGAGCCCTATGGCTACACCTTC.

V is TRBV4-1 and J is TRBJ1-3; no clear D gene. The germline V and J ends were trimmed by 0 bases and 0 bases, with 6 bases remaining between them. Germline V CDR1 and CDR2: MGHRA, YSYEKL. This CDR3 has 15 residues. In DNA form, the CDR3 reads TGCGCCAGCAGCCAAGATGACAACTCTGGAAACACCATATATTTT. This translates into CASSQDDNSGNTIYF.

The V call is TRBV2, the J call TRBJ1-1, with 7 positions matching TRBD1. The CDR3 is 13 amino acids. Germline V gene sequence: CDR1 SNHLY, CDR2 FYNNEI. V lost 3 bases, J lost 6 bases, and 4 bases stayed unmatched. For the CDR3, the DNA is TGTGCCAGCAGTGATACAGGGGACGCTGAAGCTTTCTTT. Its translation: CASSDTGDAEAFF. The full variable domain, in which reference TRBV2 and TRBJ1-1 provide the parts outside the CDR3, is EPEVTQTPSHQVTQMGQEVILRCVPISNHLYFYWYRQILGQKVEFLVSFYNNEISEKSEIFDDQFSVERPDGSNFTLKIRSTKLEDSAMYFCASSDTGDAEAFFGQGTRLTVV.

The chain links TRBV27 to TRBJ1-2, with 7 bases that match TRBD1. The CDR3 covers 16 residues. Germline CDR1 MNHEY, CDR2 SMNVEV (reference sequence). V lost 5 bases, J lost 8 bases, and 17 bases stayed unmatched. The DNA of the CDR3 is TGTGCCAGCAGTCCCCGAGGCGAGGACAGGTGGATAGGCTACACCTTC. Encoded protein: CASSPRGEDRWIGYTF.

This rearrangement joins TRBV10-3 to TRBJ2-1; possibly TRBD1 for D (6 bases). V gave up 3 bases and J gave up 6 bases, with 18 bases separating them. This CDR3 spans 16 amino acids. The V gene's germline CDR1 is ENHRY and CDR2 SYGVKD. The CDR3 loop is CAISEPKGDRGNEQFF. In DNA, the CDR3 is TGTGCCATCAGTGAACCTAAGGGGGATCGTGGCAATGAGCAGTTCTTC.

In this sample, this clone turned up a few times. The chain recombines TRBV6-1 with TRBJ2-7; possibly TRBD2 for D (7 bases). Trimming stripped 4 bases from V and 0 bases from J, with 16 bases between. The CDR3 runs to 16 residues. Germline V gene data show CDR1 as MNHNS and CDR2 as SASEGT. The CDR3 bases are TGTGCCAGCAGTGCCCCCTCCGGGGGGCTCTCCTACGAGCAGTACTTC. Its protein product is CASSAPSGGLSYEQYF.

The chain couples TRBV7-2 to TRBJ1-4; D is unclear. Germline-derived CDR1 and CDR2 are SGHTA and FQGNSA. The CDR3 length is 15 residues. Trimming stripped 1 base from V and 5 bases from J, with 11 bases between. The CDR3 sequence is CASSLEAAVNEKLFF. The CDR3 bases are TGTGCCAGCAGCTTAGAGGCGGCAGTAAATGAAAAACTGTTTTTT. Full variable domain (outside the CDR3, taken from reference TRBV7-2 and TRBJ1-4): GAGVSQSPSNKVTEKGKDVELRCDPISGHTALYWYRQSLGQGLEFLIYFQGNSAPDKSGLPSDRFSAERTGGSVSTLTIQRTQQEDSAVYLCASSLEAAVNEKLFFGSGTQLSVL.